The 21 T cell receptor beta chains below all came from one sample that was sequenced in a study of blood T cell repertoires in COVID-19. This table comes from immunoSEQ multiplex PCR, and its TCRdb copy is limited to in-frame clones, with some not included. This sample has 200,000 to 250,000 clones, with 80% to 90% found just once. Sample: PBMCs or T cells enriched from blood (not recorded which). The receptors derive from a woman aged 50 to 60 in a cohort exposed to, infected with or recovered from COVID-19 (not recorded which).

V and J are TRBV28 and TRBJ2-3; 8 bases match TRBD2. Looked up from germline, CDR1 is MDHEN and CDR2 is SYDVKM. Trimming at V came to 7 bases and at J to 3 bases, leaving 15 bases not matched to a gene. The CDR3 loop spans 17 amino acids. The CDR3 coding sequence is TGTGCCAGCACCACCCGATGGTCGGGGGGGCATACAGATACGCAGTATTTT. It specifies CASTTRWSGGHTDTQYF.

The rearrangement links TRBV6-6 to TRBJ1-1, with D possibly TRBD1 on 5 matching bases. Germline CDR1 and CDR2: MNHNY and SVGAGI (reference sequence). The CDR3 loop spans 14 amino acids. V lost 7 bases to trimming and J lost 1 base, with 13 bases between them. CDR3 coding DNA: TGTGCCAGCATTTCACAGGCTCCGAACACTGAAGCTTTCTTT. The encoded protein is CASISQAPNTEAFF.

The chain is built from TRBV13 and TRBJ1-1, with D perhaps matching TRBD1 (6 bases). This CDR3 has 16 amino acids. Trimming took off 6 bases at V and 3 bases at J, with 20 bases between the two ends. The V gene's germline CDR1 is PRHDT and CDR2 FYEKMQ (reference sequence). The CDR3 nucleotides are TGTGCCAGCAGTCCCTCTAGGGGGTTGGGGTACACTGAAGCTTTCTTT. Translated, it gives CASSPSRGLGYTEAFF.

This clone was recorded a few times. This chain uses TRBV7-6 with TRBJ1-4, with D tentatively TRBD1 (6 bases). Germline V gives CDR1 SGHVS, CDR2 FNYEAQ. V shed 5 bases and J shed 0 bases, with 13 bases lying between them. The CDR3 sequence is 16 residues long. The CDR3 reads CASSPGQFATNEKLFF. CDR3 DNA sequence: TGTGCCAGCAGCCCTGGACAGTTCGCAACTAATGAAAAACTGTTTTTT.

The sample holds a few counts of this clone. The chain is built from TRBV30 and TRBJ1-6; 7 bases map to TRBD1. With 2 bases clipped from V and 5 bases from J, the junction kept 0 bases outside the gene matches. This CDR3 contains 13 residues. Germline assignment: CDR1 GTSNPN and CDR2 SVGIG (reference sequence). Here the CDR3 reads CAWSTGDNSPLHF. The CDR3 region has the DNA TGTGCCTGGAGTACAGGGGATAATTCACCCCTCCACTTT.

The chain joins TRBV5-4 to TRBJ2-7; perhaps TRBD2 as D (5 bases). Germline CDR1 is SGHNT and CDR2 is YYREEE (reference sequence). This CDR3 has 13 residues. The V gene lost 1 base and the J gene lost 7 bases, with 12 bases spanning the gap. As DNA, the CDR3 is TGTGCCAGCAGCTTGTTCCAGACGGGGGAGCAGTACTTC. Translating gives CASSLFQTGEQYF.

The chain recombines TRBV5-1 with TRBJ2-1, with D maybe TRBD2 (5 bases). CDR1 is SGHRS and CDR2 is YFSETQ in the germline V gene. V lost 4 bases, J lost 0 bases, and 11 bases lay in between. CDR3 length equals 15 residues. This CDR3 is CASSRYGSSYNEQFF. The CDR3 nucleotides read TGCGCCAGCAGCCGATATGGGAGCTCCTACAATGAGCAGTTCTTC.

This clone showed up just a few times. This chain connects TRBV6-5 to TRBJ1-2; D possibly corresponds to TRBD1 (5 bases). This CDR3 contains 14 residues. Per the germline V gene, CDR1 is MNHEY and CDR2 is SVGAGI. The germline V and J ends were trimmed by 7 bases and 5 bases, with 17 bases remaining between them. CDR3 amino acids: CASTTPGGGYGYTF. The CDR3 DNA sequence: TGTGCCAGCACTACCCCTGGGGGGGGGTATGGCTACACCTTC.

In DNA form, the CDR3 reads TGTGCCAGCAGCGGGCAGGTTGGCTACACCTTC. As protein: CASSGQVGYTF. This sequence joins TRBV5-5 and TRBJ1-2, with D unresolved. The CDR3 consists of 11 residues. Germline V CDR1 and CDR2: SGHKS, YYEKEE (reference sequence). V lost 4 bases and J 7 bases, leaving 8 bases between the germline ends.

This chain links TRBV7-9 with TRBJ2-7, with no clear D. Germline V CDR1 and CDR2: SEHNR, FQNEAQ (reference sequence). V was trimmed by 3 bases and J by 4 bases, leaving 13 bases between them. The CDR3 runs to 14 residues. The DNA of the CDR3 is TGTGCCAGCAGCTTTTCAAACAGACCATACGAGCAGTACTTC. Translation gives CASSFSNRPYEQYF.

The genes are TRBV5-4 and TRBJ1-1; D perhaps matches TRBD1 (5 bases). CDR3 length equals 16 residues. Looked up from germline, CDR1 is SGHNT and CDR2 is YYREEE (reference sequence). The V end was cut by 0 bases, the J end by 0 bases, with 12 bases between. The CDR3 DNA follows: TGTGCCAGCAGCTTGGGGGGCCGACCAATGAACACTGAAGCTTTCTTT. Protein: CASSLGGRPMNTEAFF. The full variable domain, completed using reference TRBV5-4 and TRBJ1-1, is ETGVTQSPTHLIKTRGQQVTLRCSSQSGHNTVSWYQQALGQGPQFIFQYYREEENGRGNFPPRFSGLQFPNYSSELNVNALELDDSALYLCASSLGGRPMNTEAFFGQGTRLTVV.

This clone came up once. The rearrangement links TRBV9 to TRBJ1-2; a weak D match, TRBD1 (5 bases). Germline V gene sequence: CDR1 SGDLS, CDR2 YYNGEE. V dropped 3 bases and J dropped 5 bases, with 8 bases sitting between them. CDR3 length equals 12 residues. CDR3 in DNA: TGTGCCAGCAGCGAGGGGCGGTATGGCTACACCTTC. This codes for CASSEGRYGYTF. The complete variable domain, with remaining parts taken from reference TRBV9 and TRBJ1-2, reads DSGVTQTPKHLITATGQRVTLRCSPRSGDLSVYWYQQSLDQGLQFLIQYYNGEERAKGNILERFSAQQFPDLHSELNLSSLELGDSALYFCASSEGRYGYTFGSGTRLTVV.

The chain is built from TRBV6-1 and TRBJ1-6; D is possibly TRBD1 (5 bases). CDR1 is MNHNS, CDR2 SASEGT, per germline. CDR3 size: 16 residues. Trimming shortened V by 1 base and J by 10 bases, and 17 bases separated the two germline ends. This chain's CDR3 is CASSEVAGLFGSPLHF. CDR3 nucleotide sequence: TGTGCCAGCAGTGAAGTAGCGGGGCTATTTGGGTCACCCCTCCACTTT.

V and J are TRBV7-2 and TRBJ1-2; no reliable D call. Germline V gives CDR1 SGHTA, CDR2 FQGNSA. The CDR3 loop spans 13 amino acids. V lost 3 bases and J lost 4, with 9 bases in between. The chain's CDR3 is CASSFTRSYGYTF. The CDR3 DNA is TGTGCCAGCAGCTTTACGCGGAGCTATGGCTACACCTTC.

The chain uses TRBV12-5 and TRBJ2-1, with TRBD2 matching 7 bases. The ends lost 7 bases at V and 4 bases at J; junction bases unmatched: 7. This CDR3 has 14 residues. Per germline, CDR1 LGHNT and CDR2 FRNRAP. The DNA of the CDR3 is TGTGCTAGTGCCGGACTAGTAAGTTACAATGAGCAGTTCTTC. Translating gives CASAGLVSYNEQFF.

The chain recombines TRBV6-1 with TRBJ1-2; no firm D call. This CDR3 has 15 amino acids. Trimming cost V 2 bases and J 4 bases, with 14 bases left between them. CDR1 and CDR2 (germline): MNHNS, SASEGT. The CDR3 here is CASSELWGSGYGYTF. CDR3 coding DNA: TGTGCCAGCAGTGAATTATGGGGTAGCGGCTATGGCTACACCTTC.

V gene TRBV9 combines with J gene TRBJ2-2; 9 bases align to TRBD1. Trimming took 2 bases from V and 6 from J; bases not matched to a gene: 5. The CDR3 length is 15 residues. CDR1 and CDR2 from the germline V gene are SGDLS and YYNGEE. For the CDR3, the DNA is TGTGCCAGCAGCGTGACGGGGACAGGGTCCGGGGAGCTGTTTTTT. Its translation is CASSVTGTGSGELFF.

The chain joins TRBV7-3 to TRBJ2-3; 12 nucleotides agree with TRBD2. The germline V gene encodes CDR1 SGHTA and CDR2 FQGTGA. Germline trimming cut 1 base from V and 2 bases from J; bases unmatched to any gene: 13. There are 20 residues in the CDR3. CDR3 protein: CASSLMSPWLAGGYTDTQYF. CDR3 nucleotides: TGTGCCAGCAGCTTAATGTCGCCGTGGCTAGCGGGGGGGTACACAGATACGCAGTATTTT.

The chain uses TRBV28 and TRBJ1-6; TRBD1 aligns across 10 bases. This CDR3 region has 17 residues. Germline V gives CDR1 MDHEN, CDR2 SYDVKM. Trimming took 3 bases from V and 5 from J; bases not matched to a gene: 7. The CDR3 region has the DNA TGTGCCAGCAGTTTGATCGGGACAGGGGTCAATAATTCACCCCTCCACTTT. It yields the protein CASSLIGTGVNNSPLHF.

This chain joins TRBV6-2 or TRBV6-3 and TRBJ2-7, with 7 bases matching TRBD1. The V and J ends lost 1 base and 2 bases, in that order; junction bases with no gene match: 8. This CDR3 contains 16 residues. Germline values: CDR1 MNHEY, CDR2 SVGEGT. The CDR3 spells CASSYLSRDSTYEQYF. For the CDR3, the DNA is TGTGCCAGCAGTTACTTGTCCCGGGACAGCACCTACGAGCAGTACTTC.

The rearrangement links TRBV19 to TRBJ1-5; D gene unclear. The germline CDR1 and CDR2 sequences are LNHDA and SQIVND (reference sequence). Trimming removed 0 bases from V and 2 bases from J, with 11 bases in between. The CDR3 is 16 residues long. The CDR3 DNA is TGTGCCAGTAGTATAGAGTATTCAGGTGGCAATCAGCCCCAGCATTTT. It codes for CASSIEYSGGNQPQHF.